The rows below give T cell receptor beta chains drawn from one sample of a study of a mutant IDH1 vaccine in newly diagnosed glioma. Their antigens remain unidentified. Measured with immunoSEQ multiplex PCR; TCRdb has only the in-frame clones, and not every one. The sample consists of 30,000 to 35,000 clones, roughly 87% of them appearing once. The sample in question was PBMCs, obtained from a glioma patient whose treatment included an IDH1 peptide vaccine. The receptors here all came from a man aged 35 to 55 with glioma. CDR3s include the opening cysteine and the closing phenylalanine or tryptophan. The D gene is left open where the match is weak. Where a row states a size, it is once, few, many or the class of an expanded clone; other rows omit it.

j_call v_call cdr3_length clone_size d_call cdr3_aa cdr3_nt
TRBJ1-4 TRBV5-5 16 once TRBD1 CASSGRTGWTNEKLFF TGTGCCAGCAGCGGTAGGACAGGGTGGACTAATGAAAAACTGTTTTTT
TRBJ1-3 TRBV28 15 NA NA CASSGQLQLGNTIYF TGTGCCAGCAGTGGACAGCTACAGCTCGGAAACACCATATATTTT
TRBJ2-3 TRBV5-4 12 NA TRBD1 CASSGDRVAQYF TGTGCCAGCAGCGGGGACAGGGTGGCGCAGTATTTT
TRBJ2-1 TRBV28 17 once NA CASSLSAASRSYNEQFF TGTGCCAGCAGTTTATCCGCAGCCTCGCGCTCCTACAATGAGCAGTTCTTC
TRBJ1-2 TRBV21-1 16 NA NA CASSKGFGTGYYGYTF TGTGCCAGCAGCAAAGGCTTCGGGACAGGGTACTATGGCTACACCTTC
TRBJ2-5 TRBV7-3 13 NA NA CASSRQVQETQYF TGTGCCAGCAGTAGACAGGTCCAAGAGACCCAGTACTTC
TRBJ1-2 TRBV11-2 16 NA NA CASSLDRGGAGYGYTF TGTGCCAGCAGCTTAGATCGGGGTGGCGCCGGCTATGGCTACACCTTC
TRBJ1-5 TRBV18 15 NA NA CASSPGGASNQPQHF TGTGCCAGCTCACCGGGCGGAGCCAGCAATCAGCCCCAGCATTTT
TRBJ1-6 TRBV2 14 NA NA CASSSGALVRPLHF TGTGCCAGCTCATCCGGGGCCCTGGTTAGGCCCCTCCACTTT
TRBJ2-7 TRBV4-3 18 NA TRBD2 CASSQEFGSASGTYEQYF TGCGCCAGCAGCCAAGAATTCGGGTCTGCTAGCGGCACCTACGAGCAGTACTTC
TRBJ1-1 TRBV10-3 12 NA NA CAISEEHTEAFF TGTGCCATCAGTGAAGAGCACACTGAAGCTTTCTTT
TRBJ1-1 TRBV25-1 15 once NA CASSPPRSPNTEAFF TGTGCCAGCAGTCCTCCCAGGTCTCCAAACACTGAAGCTTTCTTT
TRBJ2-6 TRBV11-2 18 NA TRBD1 CASSFTGGILSGANVLTF TGTGCCAGCAGCTTTACAGGGGGAATTCTCTCTGGGGCCAACGTCCTGACTTTC